This TCR beta chain appears in the sequencing data of a study of control samples from healthy donors and cancer patients. Method: immunoSEQ multiplex PCR; TCRdb's copy keeps in-frame clones and lacks some. The sample consists of around 19,000 clones, roughly 91% of them appearing once. The CDR3 is made up of 15 amino acids. V lost 5 bases, J lost 0 bases, and 12 bases lay in between. Germline CDR1 SGHRS, CDR2 YFSETQ. Sequenced: PBMCs. This chain uses TRBV5-1 with TRBJ2-1; D may be TRBD2 (5 bases). The sequence derives from a woman in her sixties or seventies with head and neck cancer. The chain's CDR3 is CASSLAGRSYNEQFF. DNA for the CDR3: TGCGCCAGCAGTCTCGCGGGCCGCTCCTACAATGAGCAGTTCTTC.